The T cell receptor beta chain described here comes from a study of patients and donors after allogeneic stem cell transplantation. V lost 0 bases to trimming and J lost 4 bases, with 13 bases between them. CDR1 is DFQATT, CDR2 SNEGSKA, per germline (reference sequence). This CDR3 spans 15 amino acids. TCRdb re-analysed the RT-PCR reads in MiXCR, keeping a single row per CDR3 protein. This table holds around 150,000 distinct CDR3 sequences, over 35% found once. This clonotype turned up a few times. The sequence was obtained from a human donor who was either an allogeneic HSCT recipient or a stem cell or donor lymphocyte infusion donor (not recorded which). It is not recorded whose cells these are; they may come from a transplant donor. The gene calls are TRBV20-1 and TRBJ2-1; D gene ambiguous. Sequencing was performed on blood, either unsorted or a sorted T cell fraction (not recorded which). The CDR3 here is CSARDLGRDYNEQFF. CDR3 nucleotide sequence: TGCAGTGCTAGAGACCTGGGCCGAGATTACAATGAGCAGTTCTTC.